A selection of T cell receptor beta chains follows, all from one sample in a study of neurological immune-mediated disorders. TCRdb independently ran MiXCR on the 5' RACE reads; one entry per CDR3 protein. The data show roughly 10,000 distinct CDR3 sequences, 20% to 25% seen once. Sequencing was done on a sample of CD8+ T cells from blood. These receptors came from a woman aged 60-70 years with HTLV-1-associated myelopathy (HAM/TSP). Both conserved end residues are part of each CDR3. A D gene is named only where the DNA matches it firmly. Part of the rows lack a size; the others show once, few, many or a class for expanded clones.

v_call	clone_size	d_call	j_call	cdr3_nt	cdr3_aa
TRBV7-6	.	TRBD1	TRBJ2-7	TGTGCCAGCAGCTTAGAAGGGACAGGCGAGCAGTACTTC	CASSLEGTGEQYF
TRBV10-3	.	.	TRBJ2-1	TGTGCCATCAGTGAGTACACTACCGGGGGGCCCAATGAGCAGTTCTTC	CAISEYTTGGPNEQFF
TRBV20-1	many	.	TRBJ1-2	TGCAGTGCTAGAGGGACGGACAACTATGGCTACACCTTC	CSARGTDNYGYTF
TRBV3-1	many	.	TRBJ2-2	TGTGCCAGCAGCCCCCCGAGGGTCGGGGAGCTGTTTTTT	CASSPPRVGELFF
TRBV6-6	.	.	TRBJ2-1	TGTGCCAGCAGTTACGGGGTCAACCGTAATGAGCAGTTCTTC	CASSYGVNRNEQFF
TRBV6-5	many	TRBD2	TRBJ2-1	TGTGCCAGCAGTTACCGGGACGGGGGGTACAATGAGCAGTTCTTC	CASSYRDGGYNEQFF
TRBV24-1	.	.	TRBJ1-2	TGTGCCACCAGTGACGGTCATGGCTACACCTTC	CATSDGHGYTF
TRBV6-1	many	TRBD1	TRBJ2-7	TGTGCCAGCACGAGGACAGGGGAACACGAGCAGTACTTC	CASTRTGEHEQYF
TRBV27	many	.	TRBJ2-7	TGTGCCAGCAGTTACGCCCGGGGTACCCCCTACGAGCAGTACTTC	CASSYARGTPYEQYF
TRBV5-1	many	.	TRBJ1-1	TGCGCCAGCAGCTTAGCGGGAGGGGGGGTAAATGAAGCTTTCTTT	CASSLAGGGVNEAFF
TRBV20-1	many	TRBD2	TRBJ2-1	TGCAGTGCTAGTAGCGGGGCATGGGAGCAGTTCTTC	CSASSGAWEQFF
TRBV20-1	many	TRBD1	TRBJ2-7	TGCAGTGCTACATACGGACAGGGGGCGAACTACGAGCAGTACTTC	CSATYGQGANYEQYF
TRBV7-2	many	TRBD1	TRBJ2-7	TGTGCCAGCAGCTTACCCGGGACAGTCGGACCCCAAAATGATTACGAGCAGTACTTC	CASSLPGTVGPQNDYEQYF
TRBV5-1	many	TRBD1	TRBJ1-2	TGCGCCAGCAGCCAAGGACAGGGTCATGGCTACACCTTC	CASSQGQGHGYTF
TRBV5-1	many	.	TRBJ1-1	TGCGCCAGCAGCTCACTATATACGAACACTGAAGCTTTCTTT	CASSSLYTNTEAFF
TRBV14	.	.	TRBJ2-3	TGTGCCAGCAGCCAGGCGGCAGGGTATCACGCAGATACGCAGTATTTT	CASSQAAGYHADTQYF
TRBV29-1	.	.	TRBJ1-5	TGCAGCGCTTACAATCAGCCCCAGCATTTT	CSAYNQPQHF
TRBV12-3/TRBV12-4	.	.	TRBJ1-2	TGTGCCAGCAGCCCCACGTGGGACCTTAACTATGGCTACACCTTC	CASSPTWDLNYGYTF
TRBV20-1	many	.	TRBJ2-7	TGCAGTGCTAGACAGGGGTACTCCTACGAGCAGTACTTC	CSARQGYSYEQYF
TRBV9	many	TRBD1	TRBJ2-1	TGTGCCAGCAGCCCACTTGGGACAGGGTCTTTTAAAAATGAGCAGTTCTTC	CASSPLGTGSFKNEQFF
TRBV6-2/TRBV6-3	many	.	TRBJ2-7	TGTGCCAGCAGTCATTCCTACGAGCAGTACTTC	CASSHSYEQYF
TRBV13	.	.	TRBJ1-5	TGTGCCAGCAGCTTAGGTCTGGGGGTTCAGCCCCAGCATTTT	CASSLGLGVQPQHF
TRBV7-8	many	.	TRBJ1-2	TGTGCCAGCAGCTTGACAGTTAACTATGGCTACACCTTC	CASSLTVNYGYTF
TRBV20-1	medium-sized	TRBD1	TRBJ1-5	TGCAGTGCTAGAGATTCCCGGACAGGATATCAGCCCCAGCATTTT	CSARDSRTGYQPQHF
TRBV3-1	many	TRBD2	TRBJ2-1	TGTGCCAGCAGCCTAGGGGCTAGCGGTAATGAGCAGTTCTTC	CASSLGASGNEQFF
TRBV7-9	medium-sized	.	TRBJ1-2	TGTGCCAGCAGCTTATTTGCAGGGACCCAGGGCTACACCTTC	CASSLFAGTQGYTF